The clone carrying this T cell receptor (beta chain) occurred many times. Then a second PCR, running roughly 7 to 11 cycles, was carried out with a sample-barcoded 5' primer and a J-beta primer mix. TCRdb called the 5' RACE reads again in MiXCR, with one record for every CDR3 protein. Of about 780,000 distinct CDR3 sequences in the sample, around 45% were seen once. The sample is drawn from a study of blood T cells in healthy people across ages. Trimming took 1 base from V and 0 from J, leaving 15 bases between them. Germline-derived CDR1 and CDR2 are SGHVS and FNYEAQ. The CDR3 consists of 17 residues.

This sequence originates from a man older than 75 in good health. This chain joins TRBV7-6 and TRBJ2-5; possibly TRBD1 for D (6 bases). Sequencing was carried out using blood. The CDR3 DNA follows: TGTGCCAGCAGCTTAGGCGGGTACAGGGCCTACCAAGAGACCCAGTACTTC. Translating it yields CASSLGGYRAYQETQYF.